The rows below give T cell receptor beta chains drawn from one sample of a study of regulatory T cells in long-lasting Graves disease. TCRdb passed the multiplex PCR reads through MiXCR, listing each CDR3 protein once. The sample has a few hundred thousand distinct CDR3 sequences; about 15% are singletons. Separately, the same data were catalogued under a study of T cells in Graves' hyperthyroidism and ophthalmopathy.

Sample: peripheral blood mononuclear cells (PBMCs), taken at new diagnosis, from a patient treated with antithyroid drugs. These receptors came from a woman aged 40 to 49 with Graves disease. The CDR3 runs from the conserved cysteine through the conserved F or W. A D gene is named only where the DNA matches it firmly. Not all rows give a size; the values are once, few, many and, for expanded clones, a class.

d_call: -
j_call: TRBJ2-7
v_call: TRBV3-1
clone_size: many
cdr3_nt: TGTGCCAGCAGCCAATCTCAAACCGGGCGATACTACGAGCAGTACTTC
cdr3_aa: CASSQSQTGRYYEQYF

d_call: TRBD1
j_call: TRBJ2-3
v_call: TRBV13
clone_size: many
cdr3_nt: TGTGCCAGCAGCTCCCGGGACAGGGGGCGTGCAGATACGCAGTATTTT
cdr3_aa: CASSSRDRGRADTQYF

d_call: TRBD1
j_call: TRBJ1-2
v_call: TRBV30
clone_size: many
cdr3_nt: TGTGCCGCGGGCAGGACAGGCCTTTGG
cdr3_aa: CAAGRTGLW

d_call: TRBD1
j_call: TRBJ2-7
v_call: TRBV9
clone_size: many
cdr3_nt: TGTGCCAGCAGCGTAGGGGACAGACCCTACGAGCAGTACTTC
cdr3_aa: CASSVGDRPYEQYF

d_call: TRBD2
j_call: TRBJ2-7
v_call: TRBV7-9
clone_size: few
cdr3_nt: TGTGCCAGCAGCCTCCACGGGGGGGCCGAGCAGTACTTC
cdr3_aa: CASSLHGGAEQYF

d_call: TRBD1
j_call: TRBJ2-3
v_call: TRBV11-3
clone_size: many
cdr3_nt: TGTGCCAGCAGCCTCGGGCAGGGGGACACAGATACGCAGTATTTT
cdr3_aa: CASSLGQGDTDTQYF

d_call: -
j_call: TRBJ2-2
v_call: TRBV29-1
clone_size: many
cdr3_nt: TGCAGCGTTGATCTGGGTAGTCGGGCAGCCACCGGGGAGCTGTTTTTT
cdr3_aa: CSVDLGSRAATGELFF

d_call: -
j_call: TRBJ2-7
v_call: TRBV29-1
clone_size: few
cdr3_nt: TGCAGCGTTGTAACAGGGAATATCTACGAGCAGTACTTC
cdr3_aa: CSVVTGNIYEQYF

d_call: TRBD2
j_call: TRBJ2-7
v_call: TRBV27
clone_size: many
cdr3_nt: TGTGCCAGCAGTGCAGGGACTAGCGGGAGCTGGAGAAGGTACGAGCAGTACTTC
cdr3_aa: CASSAGTSGSWRRYEQYF

d_call: -
j_call: TRBJ2-3
v_call: TRBV30
clone_size: few
cdr3_nt: TGTGCCTGGAGTGTGGAGCGCGCGCAGTATTTT
cdr3_aa: CAWSVERAQYF

d_call: -
j_call: TRBJ2-1
v_call: TRBV7-9
clone_size: few
cdr3_nt: TGTGCCAGCAGCTTACCTCCTCGACCCTACAATGAGCAGTTCTTC
cdr3_aa: CASSLPPRPYNEQFF

d_call: TRBD2
j_call: TRBJ2-7
v_call: TRBV20-1
clone_size: many
cdr3_nt: TGCAGTGCTAGTGAGGGGACTAGCGGCTACGAGCAGTACTTC
cdr3_aa: CSASEGTSGYEQYF

d_call: TRBD1
j_call: TRBJ2-7
v_call: TRBV5-1
clone_size: -
cdr3_nt: TGCGCCAGCAGCTCCCAGAGGACAGGCGAGCAGTACTTC
cdr3_aa: CASSSQRTGEQYF

d_call: TRBD2
j_call: TRBJ2-7
v_call: TRBV7-9
clone_size: -
cdr3_nt: TGTGCCAGCAGCCGTTCAACCGGAGGACTAGCGGGAGGTCGACACGAGCAGTACTTC
cdr3_aa: CASSRSTGGLAGGRHEQYF

d_call: -
j_call: TRBJ1-4
v_call: TRBV28
clone_size: many
cdr3_nt: TGTGCCAGCACCCCGGGCCTCAAGCGTGAAAAACTGTTTTTT
cdr3_aa: CASTPGLKREKLFF

d_call: TRBD1
j_call: TRBJ2-3
v_call: TRBV12-5
clone_size: many
cdr3_nt: TGTGCTAGTGGTTTTGGTCAGGGGGTCACAGATACGCAGTATTTT
cdr3_aa: CASGFGQGVTDTQYF

d_call: -
j_call: TRBJ2-5
v_call: TRBV20-1
clone_size: many
cdr3_nt: TGCAGTGCCCCGACGGATCTAAAGGAGACCCAGTACTTC
cdr3_aa: CSAPTDLKETQYF

d_call: -
j_call: TRBJ2-7
v_call: TRBV5-6
clone_size: few
cdr3_nt: TGTGCCAGCAGCTTGTGGCAGGGAAACGAGCAGTACTTC
cdr3_aa: CASSLWQGNEQYF